One and the same sample provided the 15 T cell receptor beta chains below, sequenced in a study of T-cell memory formation after mild COVID-19. TCRdb passed the 5' RACE reads through MiXCR, listing each CDR3 protein once. The repertoire has 550,000 to 700,000 distinct CDR3 sequences, about 18% of them found once; the top ten carry about 8.6%. Sequencing was performed on PBMCs or a T cell subset sorted from them (not recorded which). The receptor set was obtained from an adult woman who had mild COVID-19 (a few samples of this study predate the infection). Cell type and time point are not known.

The table lists this clonotype with a few counts. The chain combines TRBV5-1 with TRBJ2-2; TRBD2 matches at 14 bases. Per the germline V gene, CDR1 is SGHRS and CDR2 is YFSETQ. J lost 6 bases, V lost 3 bases, and 1 base had no gene match. The CDR3 consists of 15 residues. For the CDR3, the DNA is TGCGCCAGCAGCTCGGGACTAGCGGGAGCCGGGGAGCTGTTTTTT. Translated: CASSSGLAGAGELFF.

The rearrangement uses TRBV20-1 and TRBJ2-1, with 7 bases lining up with TRBD1. The V and J ends lost 1 base and 5 bases, in that order; junction bases with no gene match: 5. From germline, CDR1 is DFQATT and CDR2 SNEGSKA (reference sequence). The CDR3 totals 14 residues. The CDR3 coding sequence is TGCAGTGCTAGAGCGGGACAGATTAACAATGAGCAGTTCTTC. It codes for CSARAGQINNEQFF.

This clonotype turned up a few times. V and J are TRBV3-1 and TRBJ2-7; no reliable D call. Trimming pared 1 base from V and 3 bases from J, leaving 10 bases between. The germline CDR1 and CDR2 sequences are LGHDT and YNNKEL (reference sequence). The CDR3 sequence is 14 residues long. For the CDR3, the DNA is TGTGCCAGCAGCCAAGTTCAGGCCAACTACGAGCAGTACTTC. Translating it yields CASSQVQANYEQYF.

Regarding this clonotype: A read error may account for a junction end that differs from germline. The chain carries TRBV27 and TRBJ2-1; 12 nucleotides align to TRBD2. The CDR3 is 16 amino acids. CDR1 is MNHEY and CDR2 is SMNVEV in the germline V gene (reference sequence). CDR3 region: CASSSQGTSGFGVQLF. CDR3 sequence (DNA): TGTGCCAGCAGTTCCCAAGGGACTAGCGGGTTTGGGGTGCAGCTCTTC.

This clonotype was seen more than once but under ten times. This chain uses TRBV5-1 with TRBJ1-3; D ambiguous. The CDR3 is made up of 11 amino acids. CDR1 SGHRS and CDR2 YFSETQ come from the germline V gene. V lost 4 bases, J lost 9 bases, and 8 bases lay in between. The CDR3, as DNA: TGCGCCAGCAGCCCGCCCCCCACCATATATTTT. Protein sequence: CASSPPPTIYF.

This clonotype was counted at least ten times. The rearrangement links TRBV25-1 to TRBJ2-2, with 7 nucleotides matching TRBD1. This CDR3 comprises 16 residues. CDR1 and CDR2 from the germline V gene are MGHDK and SYGVNS. V shed 3 bases, J shed 2 bases, and the junction held 6 bases outside the gene matches. CDR3 loop: CASSDLTGPNTGELFF. DNA for the CDR3: TGTGCCAGCAGTGATTTGACAGGGCCCAACACCGGGGAGCTGTTTTTT.

The CDR3 coding sequence is TGCAGTGGCCTTAAAGCGGGAGTCAACGAGCAGTACTTC. This codes for CSGLKAGVNEQYF. The chain recombines TRBV20-1 with TRBJ2-7; TRBD2 matches 8 bases. Germline-derived CDR1 and CDR2 are DFQATT and SNEGSKA (reference sequence). CDR3 size: 13 residues. V trimming: 7 bases; J trimming: 5 bases; junction bases outside the gene matches: 10.

This clonotype showed up just a few times. The rearrangement joins TRBV12-3 or TRBV12-4 to TRBJ2-1; the D gene could be TRBD1 or TRBD2 (5 bases each). Between the trimmed V and J ends, which lost 6 bases and 12 bases, there was a span of 15 bases. The CDR3 is made up of 12 amino acids. CDR3 bases: TGTGCCAGCAGCAGGGACCTTGGGGGGCAGTTCTTC. As protein: CASSRDLGGQFF.

This clonotype appeared a few times. The V and J genes are TRBV18 and TRBJ2-7, with no clear D. CDR3 length equals 13 residues. Trimming took 0 bases from V and 5 from J, leaving 8 bases between them. Germline CDR1 is KGHSH and CDR2 is LQKENI. CDR3 amino acids: CASSPPRNDEQYF. CDR3 in DNA: TGTGCCAGCTCACCACCCAGGAACGACGAGCAGTACTTC.

This chain links TRBV12-3 or TRBV12-4 with TRBJ2-1, with 14 bases aligning to TRBD2. CDR3 size: 17 residues. Trimming took 5 bases from V and 6 from J; bases not matched to a gene: 9. CDR3 protein: CASSLPVGLAGANEQFF. CDR3 sequence (DNA): TGTGCCAGCAGTCTTCCCGTGGGACTAGCGGGGGCCAATGAGCAGTTCTTC.

This clonotype was found a few times. This chain joins TRBV4-1 and TRBJ1-3; 8 bases are shared with TRBD1. Germline-derived CDR1 and CDR2 are MGHRA and YSYEKL. Losses at the gene ends were 5 bases for V and 5 bases for J; bases not matched to a gene: 8. CDR3 size: 15 residues. CDR3 amino acids: CASSEGQVVRNTIYF. In nucleotides, the CDR3 is TGCGCCAGCAGCGAGGGACAGGTTGTTCGAAACACCATATATTTT.

This clonotype was seen more than once but under ten times. CDR3 sequence: CASSVLGLESEYF. The CDR3 nucleotides read TGTGCCAGCAGCGTCCTTGGACTAGAATCGGAGTATTTT. V gene TRBV7-9 combines with J gene TRBJ2-3, with TRBD2 matching 7 bases. Germline V CDR1 and CDR2: SEHNR, FQNEAQ (reference sequence). CDR3 length equals 13 residues. J lost 13 bases, V lost 5 bases, and 12 bases had no gene match.

The chain combines TRBV7-8 with TRBJ2-3; 7 positions agree with TRBD1. The CDR3 is made up of 18 amino acids. The V gene's germline CDR1 is SGHVS and CDR2 FQNEAQ. V was clipped by 2 bases and J by 2 bases; unmatched bases: 13. DNA of the CDR3: TGTGCCAGCAGCTTACCGCACCGGAGAGGGGGCTTCACAGATACGCAGTATTTT. Translation gives CASSLPHRRGGFTDTQYF.

The chain carries TRBV29-1 and TRBJ1-3, with D unresolved. V was pared by 4 bases and J by 7 bases, with 11 bases between. The CDR3 contains 12 residues. Germline-derived CDR1 and CDR2 are SQVTM and ANQGSEA. CDR3 residues: CSVVRHGNTIYF. The CDR3 nucleotides are TGCAGCGTTGTAAGGCATGGGAACACCATATATTTT.

This clonotype was detected many times. V usage is TRBV2 and J usage is TRBJ1-1, with D possibly TRBD1 on 5 matching bases. Deletions cut 8 bases from V and 5 bases from J, with 21 bases between. The length of the CDR3 is 15 residues. Germline V gene sequence: CDR1 SNHLY, CDR2 FYNNEI. Here the CDR3 reads CASLGYTGPGTEAFF. The CDR3 DNA follows: TGTGCCAGCTTGGGATATACAGGTCCGGGTACTGAAGCTTTCTTT. The entire variable domain, with the rest obtained from reference TRBV2 and TRBJ1-1, is as follows: EPEVTQTPSHQVTQMGQEVILRCVPISNHLYFYWYRQILGQKVEFLVSFYNNEISEKSEIFDDQFSVERPDGSNFTLKIRSTKLEDSAMYFCASLGYTGPGTEAFFGQGTRLTVV.